The clone carrying this TCR beta chain was counted between two and nine times. Its antigen is still unknown. This record belongs to a study of blood T cells in healthy people across ages. The CDR3 consists of 16 residues. The germline CDR1 and CDR2 sequences are SGHTS and YDEGEE. The V end was cut by 0 bases, the J end by 4 bases, with 14 bases between. Study-wide results and caveats: There were more naive CD4+ cells and higher diversity in long-lived donors than in aged donors. Estimates based on one million T cells were treated as lower bounds.

Primed by a sample-barcoded 5' primer and a J-beta primer mix, a second PCR proceeded for about 6 to 12 cycles. TCRdb recomputed calls from the 5' RACE reads with MiXCR, one row per CDR3 protein. The sample lists about 650,000 distinct CDR3 sequences, about 32% occurring once. This receptor was obtained from a woman older than 75 in good health. The chain has TRBV5-8 and TRBJ1-5; the D is unclear. The sample consisted of blood. CDR3 nucleotides: TGTGCCAGCAGCTTGGTATTTGGGTTAACAAATCAGCCCCAGCATTTT. Translating it yields CASSLVFGLTNQPQHF.